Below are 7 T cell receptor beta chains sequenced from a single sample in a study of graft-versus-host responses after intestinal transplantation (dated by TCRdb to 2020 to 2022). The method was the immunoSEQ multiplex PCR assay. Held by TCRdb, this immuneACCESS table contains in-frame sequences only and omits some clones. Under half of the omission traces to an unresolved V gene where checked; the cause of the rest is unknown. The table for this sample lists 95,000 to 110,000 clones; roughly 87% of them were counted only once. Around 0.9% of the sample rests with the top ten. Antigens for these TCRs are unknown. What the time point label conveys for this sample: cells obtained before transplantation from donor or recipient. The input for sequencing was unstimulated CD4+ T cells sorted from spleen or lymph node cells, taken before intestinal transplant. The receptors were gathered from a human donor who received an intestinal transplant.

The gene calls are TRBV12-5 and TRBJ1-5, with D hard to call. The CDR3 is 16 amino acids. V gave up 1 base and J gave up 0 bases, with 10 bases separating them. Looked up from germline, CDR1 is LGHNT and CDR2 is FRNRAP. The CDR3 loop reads CASGLGAVSSNQPQHF. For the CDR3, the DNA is TGTGCTAGTGGTTTGGGCGCAGTTAGTAGCAATCAGCCCCAGCATTTT.

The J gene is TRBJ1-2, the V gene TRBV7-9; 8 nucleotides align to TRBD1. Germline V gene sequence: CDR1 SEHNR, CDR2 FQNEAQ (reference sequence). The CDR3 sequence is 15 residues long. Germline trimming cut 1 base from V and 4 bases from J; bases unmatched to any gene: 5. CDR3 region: CASSLGTGSSYGYTF. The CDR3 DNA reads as TGTGCCAGCAGCTTAGGGACAGGGAGTTCCTATGGCTACACCTTC.

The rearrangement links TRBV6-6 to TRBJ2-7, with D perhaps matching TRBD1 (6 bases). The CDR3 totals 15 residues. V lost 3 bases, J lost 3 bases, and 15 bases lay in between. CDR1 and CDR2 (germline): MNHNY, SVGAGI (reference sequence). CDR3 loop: CASSYRGQAFYEQYF. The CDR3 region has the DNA TGTGCCAGCAGTTATAGGGGACAAGCCTTCTACGAGCAGTACTTC.

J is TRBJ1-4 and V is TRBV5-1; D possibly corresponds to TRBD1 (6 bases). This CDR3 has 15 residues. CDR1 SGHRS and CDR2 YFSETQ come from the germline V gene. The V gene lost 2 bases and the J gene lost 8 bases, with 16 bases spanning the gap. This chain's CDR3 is CASSFPGAAGEKLFF. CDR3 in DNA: TGCGCCAGCAGCTTCCCAGGGGCCGCCGGAGAAAAACTGTTTTTT.

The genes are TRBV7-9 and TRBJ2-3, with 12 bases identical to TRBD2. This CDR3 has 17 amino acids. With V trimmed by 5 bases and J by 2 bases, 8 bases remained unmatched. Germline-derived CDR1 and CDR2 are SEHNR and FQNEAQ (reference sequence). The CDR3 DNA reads TGTGCCAGCAGCCCTACCGGGACTAGCGGGTTCACAGATACGCAGTATTTT. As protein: CASSPTGTSGFTDTQYF.

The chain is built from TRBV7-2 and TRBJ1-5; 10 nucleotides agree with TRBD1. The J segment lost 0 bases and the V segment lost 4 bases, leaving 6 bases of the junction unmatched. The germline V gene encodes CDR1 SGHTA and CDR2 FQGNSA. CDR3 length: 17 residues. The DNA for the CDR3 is TGTGCCAGCAGCTATCGACAGGGGGCTTATAGCAATCAGCCCCAGCATTTT. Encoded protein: CASSYRQGAYSNQPQHF.

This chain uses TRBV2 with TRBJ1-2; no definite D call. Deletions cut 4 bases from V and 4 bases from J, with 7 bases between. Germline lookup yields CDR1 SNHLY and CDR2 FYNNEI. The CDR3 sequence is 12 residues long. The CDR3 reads CASSGASYGYTF. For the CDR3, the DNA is TGTGCCAGCAGTGGGGCCAGCTATGGCTACACCTTC.